Included here is one T cell receptor beta chain sequence, with context. Its cognate antigen is unknown. The data are from a study of T cell responses to AZD1222 COVID-19 vaccine. Sequenced by immunoSEQ multiplex PCR; TCRdb stores in-frame clones only, minus some. The sample comprises about 220,000 clones, more than 85% of which are singletons, and about 1% rests with the top ten. Whole-study results and caveats: After two AZD1222 doses, spike-specific TCR breadth and depth rose versus day 0. Possibly, clonal diversity was underestimated; donors were largely white British and included more females. Among those given AZD1222, only 6 or 7 were seropositive at baseline.

The germline V gene has CDR1 SQVTM and CDR2 ANQGSEA. The germline V and J ends were trimmed by 6 bases and 6 bases, with 11 bases remaining between them. This CDR3 contains 12 residues. The receptor's source is an adult in good health. Sequenced material: peripheral blood, taken on day 0 of MenACWY control vaccination. The chain combines TRBV29-1 with TRBJ2-2; D not certain. The DNA of the CDR3 is TGCAGCGTGTCGTACCGGGCCGGGGAGCTGTTTTTT. Its protein is CSVSYRAGELFF.